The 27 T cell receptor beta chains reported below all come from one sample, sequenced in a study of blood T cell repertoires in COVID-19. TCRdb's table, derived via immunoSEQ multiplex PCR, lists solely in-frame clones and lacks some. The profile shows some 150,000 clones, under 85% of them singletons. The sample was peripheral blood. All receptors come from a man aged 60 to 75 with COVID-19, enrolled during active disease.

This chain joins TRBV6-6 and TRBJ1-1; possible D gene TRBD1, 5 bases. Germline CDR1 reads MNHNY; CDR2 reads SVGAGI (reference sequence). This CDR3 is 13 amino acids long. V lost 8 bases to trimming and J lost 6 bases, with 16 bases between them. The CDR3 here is CASFLQGIAEAFF. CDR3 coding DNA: TGTGCCAGCTTCTTGCAGGGCATTGCTGAAGCTTTCTTT.

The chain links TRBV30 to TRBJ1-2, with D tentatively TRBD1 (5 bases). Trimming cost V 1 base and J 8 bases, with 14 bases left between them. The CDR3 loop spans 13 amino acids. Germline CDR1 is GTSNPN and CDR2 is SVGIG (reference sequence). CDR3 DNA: TGTGCCTGGAGTGATATCAGGGCCCAGGGCTACACCTTC. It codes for CAWSDIRAQGYTF.

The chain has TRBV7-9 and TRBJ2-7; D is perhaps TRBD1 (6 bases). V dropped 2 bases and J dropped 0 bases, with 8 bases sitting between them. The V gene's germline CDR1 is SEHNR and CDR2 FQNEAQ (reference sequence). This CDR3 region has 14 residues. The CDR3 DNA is TGTGCCAGCAGCTTACTACAGGGCTCCTACGAGCAGTACTTC. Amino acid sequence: CASSLLQGSYEQYF.

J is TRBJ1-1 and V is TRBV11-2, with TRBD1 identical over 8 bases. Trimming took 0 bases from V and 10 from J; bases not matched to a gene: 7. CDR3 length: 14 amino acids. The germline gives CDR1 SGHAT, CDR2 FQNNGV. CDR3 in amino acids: CASSLDPTGAAAFF. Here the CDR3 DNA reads TGTGCCAGCAGCTTAGACCCGACAGGGGCAGCAGCTTTCTTT. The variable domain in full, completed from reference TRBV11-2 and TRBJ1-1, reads EAGVAQSPRYKIIEKRQSVAFWCNPISGHATLYWYQQILGQGPKLLIQFQNNGVVDDSQLPKDRFSAERLKGVDSTLKIQPAKLEDSAVYLCASSLDPTGAAAFFGQGTRLTVV.

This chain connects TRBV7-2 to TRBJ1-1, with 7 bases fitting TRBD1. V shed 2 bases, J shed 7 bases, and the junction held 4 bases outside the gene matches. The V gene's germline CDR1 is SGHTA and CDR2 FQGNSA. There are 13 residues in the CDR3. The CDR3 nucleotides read TGTGCCAGCAGCTTAAGACAGGGCGATGAAGCTTTCTTT. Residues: CASSLRQGDEAFF.

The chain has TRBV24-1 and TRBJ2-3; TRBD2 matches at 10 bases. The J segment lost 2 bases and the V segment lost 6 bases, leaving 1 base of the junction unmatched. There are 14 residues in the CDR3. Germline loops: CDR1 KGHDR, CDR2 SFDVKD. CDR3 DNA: TGTGCCACCAGTACTAGCGGGACCACAGATACGCAGTATTTT. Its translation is CATSTSGTTDTQYF.

CDR3 DNA sequence: TGTGCCAGCAGTAGGCAGGGGGGCCTCAACACTGAAGCTTTCTTT. This codes for CASSRQGGLNTEAFF. The chain links TRBV3-1 (or the pseudogene TRBV3-2) to TRBJ1-1; TRBD1 aligns across 7 bases. Germline CDR1 LGHDT, CDR2 YNNKEL (reference sequence). The CDR3 contains 15 residues. The V gene end was trimmed by 6 bases and the J gene end by 2 bases; junction bases not matched to a gene: 9.

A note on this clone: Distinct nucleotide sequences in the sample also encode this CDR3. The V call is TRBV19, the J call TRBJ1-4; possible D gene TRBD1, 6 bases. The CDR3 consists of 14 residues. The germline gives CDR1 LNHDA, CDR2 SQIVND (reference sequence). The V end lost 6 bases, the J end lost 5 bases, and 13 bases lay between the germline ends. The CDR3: CASSLGTPNEKLFF. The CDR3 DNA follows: TGTGCCAGTAGCCTCGGGACACCAAATGAAAAACTGTTTTTT.

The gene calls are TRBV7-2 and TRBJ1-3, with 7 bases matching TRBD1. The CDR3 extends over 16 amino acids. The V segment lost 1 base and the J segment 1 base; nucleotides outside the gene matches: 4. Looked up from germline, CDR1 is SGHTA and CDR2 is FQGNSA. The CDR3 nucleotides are TGTGCCAGCAGCTTAGGACAGGGAATTTCTGGAAACACCATATATTTT. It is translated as CASSLGQGISGNTIYF.

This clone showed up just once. The CDR3 sequence: CASSLTTGTGGYTF. CDR3 nucleotides: TGTGCCAGCAGCTTGACCACAGGGACGGGTGGCTACACCTTC. V and J are TRBV11-3 and TRBJ1-2, with D possibly matching TRBD1 (6 bases). V was shortened by 3 bases and J by 7 bases, with 15 bases between the two germline ends. The CDR3 covers 14 residues. Germline-derived CDR1 and CDR2 are SGHNT and YENEEA.

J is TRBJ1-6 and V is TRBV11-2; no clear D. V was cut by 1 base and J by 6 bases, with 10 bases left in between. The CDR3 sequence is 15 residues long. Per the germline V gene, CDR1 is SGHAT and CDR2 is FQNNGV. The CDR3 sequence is CASSLGASGNSPLHF. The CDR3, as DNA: TGTGCCAGCAGCTTAGGAGCCAGCGGTAATTCACCCCTCCACTTT.

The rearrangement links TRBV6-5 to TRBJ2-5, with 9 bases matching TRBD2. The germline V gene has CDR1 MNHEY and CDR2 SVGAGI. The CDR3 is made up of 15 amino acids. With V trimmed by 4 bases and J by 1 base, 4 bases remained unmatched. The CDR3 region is CASSSPTSGQETQYF. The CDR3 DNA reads TGTGCCAGCAGTTCCCCGACTAGCGGCCAAGAGACCCAGTACTTC.

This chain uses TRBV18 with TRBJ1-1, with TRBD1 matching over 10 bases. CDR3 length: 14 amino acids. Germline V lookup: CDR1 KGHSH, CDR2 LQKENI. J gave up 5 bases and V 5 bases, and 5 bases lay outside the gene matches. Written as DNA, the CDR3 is TGTGCCAGCTCATGGGACAGGGGAGGGACTGAAGCTTTCTTT. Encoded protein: CASSWDRGGTEAFF.

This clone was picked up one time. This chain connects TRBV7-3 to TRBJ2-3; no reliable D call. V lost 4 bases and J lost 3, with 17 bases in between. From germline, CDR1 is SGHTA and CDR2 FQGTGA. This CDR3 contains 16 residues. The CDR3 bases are TGTGCCAGCAGCTCCAGAAGCGCCGGTCGGACAGATACGCAGTATTTT. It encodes CASSSRSAGRTDTQYF.

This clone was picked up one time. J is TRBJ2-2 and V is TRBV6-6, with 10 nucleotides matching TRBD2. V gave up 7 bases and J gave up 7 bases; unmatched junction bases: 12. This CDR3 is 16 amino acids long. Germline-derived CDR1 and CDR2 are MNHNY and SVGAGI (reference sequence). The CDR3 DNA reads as TGTGCCAGCACGGGGCTAGCGGGGGCTATTGGCGGGGAGCTGTTTTTT. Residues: CASTGLAGAIGGELFF.

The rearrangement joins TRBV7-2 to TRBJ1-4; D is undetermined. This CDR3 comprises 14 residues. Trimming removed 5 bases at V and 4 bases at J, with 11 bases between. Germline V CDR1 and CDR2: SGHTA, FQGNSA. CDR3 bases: TGTGCCAGCAGCCCCGAAGCCCTTAATGAAAAACTGTTTTTT. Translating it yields CASSPEALNEKLFF. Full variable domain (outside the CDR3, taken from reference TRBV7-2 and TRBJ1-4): GAGVSQSPSNKVTEKGKDVELRCDPISGHTALYWYRQSLGQGLEFLIYFQGNSAPDKSGLPSDRFSAERTGGSVSTLTIQRTQQEDSAVYLCASSPEALNEKLFFGSGTQLSVL.

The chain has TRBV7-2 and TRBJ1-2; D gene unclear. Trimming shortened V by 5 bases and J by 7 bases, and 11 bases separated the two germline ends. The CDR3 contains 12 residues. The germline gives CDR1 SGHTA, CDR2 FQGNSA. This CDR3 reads CASSPSSSGYTF. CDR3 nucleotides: TGTGCCAGCAGCCCCTCGTCTAGTGGCTACACCTTC.

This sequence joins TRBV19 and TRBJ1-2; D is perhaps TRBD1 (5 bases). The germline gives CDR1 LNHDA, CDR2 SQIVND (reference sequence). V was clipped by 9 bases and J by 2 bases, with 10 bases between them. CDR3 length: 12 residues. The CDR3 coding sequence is TGTGCCAGCCAGGGCTTCAACTATGGCTACACCTTC. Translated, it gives CASQGFNYGYTF.

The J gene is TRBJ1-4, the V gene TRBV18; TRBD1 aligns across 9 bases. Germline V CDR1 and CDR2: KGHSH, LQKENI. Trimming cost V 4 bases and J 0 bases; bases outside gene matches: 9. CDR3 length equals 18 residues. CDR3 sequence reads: CASSRSRTGAATNEKLFF. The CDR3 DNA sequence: TGTGCCAGCTCACGTTCGAGGACAGGGGCCGCAACTAATGAAAAACTGTTTTTT.

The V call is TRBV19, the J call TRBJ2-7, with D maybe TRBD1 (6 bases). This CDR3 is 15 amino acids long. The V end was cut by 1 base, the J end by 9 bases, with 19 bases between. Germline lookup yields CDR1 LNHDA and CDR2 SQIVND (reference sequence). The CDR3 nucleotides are TGTGCCAGTAGTATAGGCCGCCGACAGGAAGGACCGCAGTACTTC. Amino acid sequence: CASSIGRRQEGPQYF. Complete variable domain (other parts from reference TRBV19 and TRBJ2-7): DGGITQSPKYLFRKEGQNVTLSCEQNLNHDAMYWYRQDPGQGLRLIYYSQIVNDFQKGDIAEGYSVSREKKESFPLTVTSAQKNPTAFYLCASSIGRRQEGPQYFGPGTRLTVT.

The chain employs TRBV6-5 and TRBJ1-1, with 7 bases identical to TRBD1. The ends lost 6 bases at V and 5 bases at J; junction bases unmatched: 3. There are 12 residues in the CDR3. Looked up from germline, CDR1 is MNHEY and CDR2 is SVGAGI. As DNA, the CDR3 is TGTGCCAGCAGCCCGGACAGGACTGAAGCTTTCTTT. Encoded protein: CASSPDRTEAFF.

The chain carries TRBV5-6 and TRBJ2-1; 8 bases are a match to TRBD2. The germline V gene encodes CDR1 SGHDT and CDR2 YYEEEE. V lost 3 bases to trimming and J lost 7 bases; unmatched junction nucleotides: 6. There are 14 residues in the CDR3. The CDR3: CASSSGGPRNEQFF. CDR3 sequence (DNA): TGTGCCAGCAGCTCGGGGGGGCCGAGGAATGAGCAGTTCTTC.

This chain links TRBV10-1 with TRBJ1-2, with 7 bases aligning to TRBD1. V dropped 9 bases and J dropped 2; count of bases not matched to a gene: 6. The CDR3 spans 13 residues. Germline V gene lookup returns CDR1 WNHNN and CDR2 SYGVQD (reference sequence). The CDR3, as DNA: TGCGCCAGTCCTAGGGACAGAAACTATGGCTACACCTTC. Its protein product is CASPRDRNYGYTF.

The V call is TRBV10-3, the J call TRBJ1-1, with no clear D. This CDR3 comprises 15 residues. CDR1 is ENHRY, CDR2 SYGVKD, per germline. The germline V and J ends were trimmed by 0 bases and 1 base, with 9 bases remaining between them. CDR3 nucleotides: TGTGCCATCAGTGAGTCGGCTCACCAGAACACTGAAGCTTTCTTT. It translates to CAISESAHQNTEAFF.

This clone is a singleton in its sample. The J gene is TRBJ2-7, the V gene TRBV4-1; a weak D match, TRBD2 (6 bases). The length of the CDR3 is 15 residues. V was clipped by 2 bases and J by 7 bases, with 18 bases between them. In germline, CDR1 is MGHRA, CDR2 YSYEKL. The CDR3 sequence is CASSQWTGDPREQYF. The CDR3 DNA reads TGCGCCAGCAGCCAATGGACGGGGGACCCTCGGGAGCAGTACTTC.

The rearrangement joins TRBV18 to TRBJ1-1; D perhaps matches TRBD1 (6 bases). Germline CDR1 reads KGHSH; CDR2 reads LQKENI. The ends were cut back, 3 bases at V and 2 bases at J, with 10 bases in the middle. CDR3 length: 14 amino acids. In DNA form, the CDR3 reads TGTGCCAGCTCACCTAACAGGGCCAACACTGAAGCTTTCTTT. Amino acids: CASSPNRANTEAFF.

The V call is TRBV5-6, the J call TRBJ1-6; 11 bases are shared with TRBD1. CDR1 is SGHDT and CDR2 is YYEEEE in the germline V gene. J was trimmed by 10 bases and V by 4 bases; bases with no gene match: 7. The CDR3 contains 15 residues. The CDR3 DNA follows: TGTGCCAGCAGCCGGGACAGGGGGTGGAAATCACCCCTCCACTTT. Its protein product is CASSRDRGWKSPLHF.